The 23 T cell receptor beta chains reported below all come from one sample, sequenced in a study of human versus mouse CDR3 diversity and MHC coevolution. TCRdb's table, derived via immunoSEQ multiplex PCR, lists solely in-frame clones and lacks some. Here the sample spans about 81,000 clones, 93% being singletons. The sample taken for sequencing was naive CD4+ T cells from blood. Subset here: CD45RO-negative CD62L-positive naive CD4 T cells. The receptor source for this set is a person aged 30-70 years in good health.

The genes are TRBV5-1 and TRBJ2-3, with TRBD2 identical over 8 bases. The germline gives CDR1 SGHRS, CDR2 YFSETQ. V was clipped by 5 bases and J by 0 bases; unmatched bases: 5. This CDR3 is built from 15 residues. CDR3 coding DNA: TGCGCCAGCAGGTTCCGGGGGGGGAGCACAGATACGCAGTATTTT. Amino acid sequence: CASRFRGGSTDTQYF.

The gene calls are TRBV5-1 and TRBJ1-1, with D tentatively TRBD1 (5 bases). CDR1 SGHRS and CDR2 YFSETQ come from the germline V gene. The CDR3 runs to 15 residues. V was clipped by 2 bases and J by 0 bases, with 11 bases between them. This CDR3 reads CASSLERGVNTEAFF. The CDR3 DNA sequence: TGCGCCAGCAGCTTAGAAAGGGGTGTGAACACTGAAGCTTTCTTT.

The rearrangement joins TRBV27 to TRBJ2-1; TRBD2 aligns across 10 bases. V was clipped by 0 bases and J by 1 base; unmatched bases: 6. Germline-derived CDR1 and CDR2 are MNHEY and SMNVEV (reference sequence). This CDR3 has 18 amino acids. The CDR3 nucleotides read TGTGCCAGCAGTTTATCCCCCTGGACTAGCGGTTCCTACAATGAGCAGTTCTTC. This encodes CASSLSPWTSGSYNEQFF.

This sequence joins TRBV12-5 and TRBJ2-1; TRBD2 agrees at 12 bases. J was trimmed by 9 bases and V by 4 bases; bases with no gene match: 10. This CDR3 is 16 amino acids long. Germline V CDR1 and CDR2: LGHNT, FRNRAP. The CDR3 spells CASGSPLAGGLTEQFF. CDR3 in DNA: TGTGCTAGTGGTTCACCTCTAGCGGGAGGGCTTACTGAGCAGTTCTTC.

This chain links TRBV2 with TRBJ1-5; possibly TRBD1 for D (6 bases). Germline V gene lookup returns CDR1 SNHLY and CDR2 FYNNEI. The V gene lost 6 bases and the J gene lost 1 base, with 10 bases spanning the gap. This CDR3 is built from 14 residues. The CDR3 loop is CASSGGQSNQPQHF. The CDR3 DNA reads TGTGCCAGCAGCGGTGGACAGAGCAATCAGCCCCAGCATTTT.

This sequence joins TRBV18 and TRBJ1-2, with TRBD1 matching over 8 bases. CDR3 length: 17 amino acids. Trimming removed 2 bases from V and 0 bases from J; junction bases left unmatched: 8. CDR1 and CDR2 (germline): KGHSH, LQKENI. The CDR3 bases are TGTGCCAGCTCACCAAAGACAGGGGTTATAGCTAACTATGGCTACACCTTC. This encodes CASSPKTGVIANYGYTF.

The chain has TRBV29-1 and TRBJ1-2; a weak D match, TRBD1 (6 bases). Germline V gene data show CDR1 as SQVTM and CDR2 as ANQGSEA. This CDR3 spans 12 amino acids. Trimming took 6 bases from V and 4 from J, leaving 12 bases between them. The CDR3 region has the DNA TGCAGCGTGGGCAGGGGCGGCTATGGCTACACCTTC. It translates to CSVGRGGYGYTF.

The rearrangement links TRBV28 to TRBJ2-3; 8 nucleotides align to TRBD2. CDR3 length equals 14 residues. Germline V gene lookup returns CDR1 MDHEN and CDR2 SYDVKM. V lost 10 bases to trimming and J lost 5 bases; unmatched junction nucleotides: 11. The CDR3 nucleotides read TGTGCCATCGCCTCAACTAGCGGTGGAGATACGCAGTATTTT. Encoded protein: CAIASTSGGDTQYF.

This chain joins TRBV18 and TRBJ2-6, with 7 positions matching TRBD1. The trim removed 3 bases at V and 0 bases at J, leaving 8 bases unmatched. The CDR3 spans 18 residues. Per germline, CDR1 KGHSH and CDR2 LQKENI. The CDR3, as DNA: TGTGCCAGCTCACCGAGACAGGGCCCCCTCTCTGGGGCCAACGTCCTGACTTTC. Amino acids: CASSPRQGPLSGANVLTF.

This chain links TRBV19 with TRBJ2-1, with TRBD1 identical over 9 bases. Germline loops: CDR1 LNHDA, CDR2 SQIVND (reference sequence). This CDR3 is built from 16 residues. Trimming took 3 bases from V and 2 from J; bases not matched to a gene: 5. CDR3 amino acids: CASSIRDRATYNEQFF. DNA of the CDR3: TGTGCCAGTAGTATCCGGGACAGGGCTACCTACAATGAGCAGTTCTTC.

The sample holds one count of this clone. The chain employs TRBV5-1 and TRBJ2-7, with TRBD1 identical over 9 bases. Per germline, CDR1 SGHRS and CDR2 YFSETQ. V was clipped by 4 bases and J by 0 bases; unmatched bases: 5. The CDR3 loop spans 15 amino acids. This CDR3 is CASSPRQGDSYEQYF. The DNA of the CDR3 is TGCGCCAGCAGCCCCCGACAGGGGGACTCCTACGAGCAGTACTTC.

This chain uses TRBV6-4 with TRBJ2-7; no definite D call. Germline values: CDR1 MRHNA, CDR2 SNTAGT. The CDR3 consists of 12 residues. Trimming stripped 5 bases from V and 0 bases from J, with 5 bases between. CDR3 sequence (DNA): TGTGCCAGCAGTCCTTCCTCCTACGAGCAGTACTTC. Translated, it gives CASSPSSYEQYF.

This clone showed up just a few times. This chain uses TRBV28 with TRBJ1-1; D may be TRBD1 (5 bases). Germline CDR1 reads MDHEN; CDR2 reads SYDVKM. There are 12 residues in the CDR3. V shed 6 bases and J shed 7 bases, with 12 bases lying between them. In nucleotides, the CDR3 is TGTGCCAGCAGGGCAGGGCTGGGTGAAGCTTTCTTT. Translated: CASRAGLGEAFF.

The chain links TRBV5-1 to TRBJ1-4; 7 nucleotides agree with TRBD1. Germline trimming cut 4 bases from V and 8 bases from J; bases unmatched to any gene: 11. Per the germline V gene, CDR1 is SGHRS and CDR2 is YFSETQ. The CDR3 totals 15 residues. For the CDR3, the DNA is TGCGCCAGCAGCGGCGCCAGGGGGGTGAGGGAAAAACTGTTTTTT. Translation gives CASSGARGVREKLFF.

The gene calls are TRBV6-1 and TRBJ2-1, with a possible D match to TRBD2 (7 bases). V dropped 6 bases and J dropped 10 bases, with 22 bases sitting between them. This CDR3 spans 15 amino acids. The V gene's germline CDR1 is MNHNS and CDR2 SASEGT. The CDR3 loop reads CASSRGGDLKGEQFF. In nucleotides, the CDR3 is TGTGCCAGCAGCAGAGGGGGGGACCTAAAAGGAGAGCAGTTCTTC.

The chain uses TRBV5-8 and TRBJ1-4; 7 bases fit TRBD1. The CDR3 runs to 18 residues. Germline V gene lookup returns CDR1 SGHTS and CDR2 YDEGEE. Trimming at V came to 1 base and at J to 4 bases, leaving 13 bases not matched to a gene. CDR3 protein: CASSLFFARGARNEKLFF. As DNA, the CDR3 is TGTGCCAGCAGCTTGTTTTTTGCCAGGGGGGCCCGTAATGAAAAACTGTTTTTT.

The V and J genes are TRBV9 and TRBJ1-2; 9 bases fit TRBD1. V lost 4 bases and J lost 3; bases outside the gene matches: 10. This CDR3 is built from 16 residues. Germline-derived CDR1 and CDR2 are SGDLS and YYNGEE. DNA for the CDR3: TGTGCCAGCAGCTCCCTTCCGGGACAGGGTTACTATGGCTACACCTTC. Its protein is CASSSLPGQGYYGYTF.

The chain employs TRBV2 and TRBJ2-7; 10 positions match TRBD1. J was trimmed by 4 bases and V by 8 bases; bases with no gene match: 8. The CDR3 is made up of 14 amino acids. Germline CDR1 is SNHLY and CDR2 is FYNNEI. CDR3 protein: CASSAGTGDYEQYF. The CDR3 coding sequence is TGTGCCAGCTCCGCCGGGACAGGGGATTACGAGCAGTACTTC.

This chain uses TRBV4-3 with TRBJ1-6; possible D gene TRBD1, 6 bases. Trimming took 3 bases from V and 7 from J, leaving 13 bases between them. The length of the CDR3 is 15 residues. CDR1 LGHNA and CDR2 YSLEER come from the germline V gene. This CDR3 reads CASSQDTGFNSPLHF. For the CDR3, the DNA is TGCGCCAGCAGCCAGGATACAGGGTTCAATTCACCCCTCCACTTT.

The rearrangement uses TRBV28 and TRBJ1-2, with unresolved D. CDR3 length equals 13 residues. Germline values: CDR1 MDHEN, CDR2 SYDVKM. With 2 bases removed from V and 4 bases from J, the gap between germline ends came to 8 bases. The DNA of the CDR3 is TGTGCCAGCAGTTTAGAGGTCCCCTATGGCTACACCTTC. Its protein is CASSLEVPYGYTF.

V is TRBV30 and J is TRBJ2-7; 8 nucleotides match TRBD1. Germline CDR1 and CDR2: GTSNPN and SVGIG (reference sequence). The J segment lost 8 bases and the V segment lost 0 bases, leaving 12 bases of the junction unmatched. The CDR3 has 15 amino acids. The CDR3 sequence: CAWSVRAGGVVKQYF. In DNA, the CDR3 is TGTGCCTGGAGTGTACGGGCAGGGGGCGTAGTGAAGCAGTACTTC.

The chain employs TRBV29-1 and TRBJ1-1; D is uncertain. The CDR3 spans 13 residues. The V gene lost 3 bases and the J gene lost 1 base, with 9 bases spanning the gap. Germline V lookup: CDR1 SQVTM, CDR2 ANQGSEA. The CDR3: CSVDRQANTEAFF. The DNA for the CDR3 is TGCAGCGTTGACCGGCAGGCGAACACTGAAGCTTTCTTT.

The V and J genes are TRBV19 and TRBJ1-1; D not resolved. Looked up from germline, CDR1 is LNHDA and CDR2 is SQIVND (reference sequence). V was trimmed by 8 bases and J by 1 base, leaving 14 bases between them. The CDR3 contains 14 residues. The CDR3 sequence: CASRGGFRNTEAFF. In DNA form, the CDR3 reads TGTGCCAGTCGCGGCGGGTTCAGGAACACTGAAGCTTTCTTT.